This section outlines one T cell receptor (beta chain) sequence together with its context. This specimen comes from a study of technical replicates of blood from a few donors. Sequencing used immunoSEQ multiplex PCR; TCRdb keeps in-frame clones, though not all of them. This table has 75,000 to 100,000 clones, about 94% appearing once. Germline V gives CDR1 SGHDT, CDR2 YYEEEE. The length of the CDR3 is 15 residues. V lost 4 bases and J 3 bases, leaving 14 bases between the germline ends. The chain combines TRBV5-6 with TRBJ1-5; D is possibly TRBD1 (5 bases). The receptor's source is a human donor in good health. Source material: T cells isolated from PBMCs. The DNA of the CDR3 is TGTGCCAGCAGCATCGGGGGTCACCTCAATCAGCCCCAGCATTTT. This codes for CASSIGGHLNQPQHF.